The 3 T cell receptor beta chains below all came from one sample that was sequenced in a study of T cell repertoires in cytomegalovirus infection (dated by TCRdb to about 2019). The meaning of the sample's treatment or condition label: in vitro stimulation with specific CMV peptide epitopes to enrich CMV-specific T cells. Sequencing instrument: Illumina HiSeq 1500. TCRdb reworked the public reads: Q25 trimming with fastp, MiXCR clone assembly, productive beta chains retained. Every CDR3 protein is listed once, alongside the most common genes and DNA of its rows. Present in this sample are 650,000 to 900,000 distinct CDR3 sequences, about 33% of which were seen just once. The top ten clonotypes cover roughly 12% of the sample. These receptors lack a known antigen. This material consisted of cultured CD8+ T cells from PBMCs, taken from culture after CMV antigen stimulation. The receptors shown here come from a human donor in good health (CMV status not recorded). Some clones in this sample may be carry-over from other donors' samples.

The V and J genes are TRBV29-1 and TRBJ2-1, with D uncertain. CDR1 is SQVTM, CDR2 ANQGSEA, per germline. The ends were cut back, 1 base at V and 0 bases at J, with 10 bases in the middle. The CDR3 runs to 15 residues. This chain's CDR3 is CSVEGSPYSYNEQFF. The CDR3 bases are TGCAGCGTTGAAGGTTCACCTTACTCCTACAATGAGCAGTTCTTC.

The table lists this clonotype with a few counts. The chain employs TRBV7-6 and TRBJ1-2; weak D call: TRBD1 (6 bases). The CDR3 is 14 amino acids. Germline-derived CDR1 and CDR2 are SGHVS and FNYEAQ. The ends were cut back, 2 bases at V and 3 bases at J, with 10 bases in the middle. CDR3 in amino acids: CASSLSGADYGYTF. In DNA form, the CDR3 reads TGTGCCAGCAGCTTATCAGGGGCTGACTATGGCTACACCTTC. Filled out from reference TRBV7-6 and TRBJ1-2, the complete variable domain reads GAGVSQSPRYKVTKRGQDVALRCDPISGHVSLYWYRQALGQGPEFLTYFNYEAQQDKSGLPNDRFSAERPEGSISTLTIQRTEQRDSAMYRCASSLSGADYGYTFGSGTRLTVV.

This clonotype was seen a handful of times. The J gene is TRBJ2-1, the V gene TRBV7-6, with TRBD1 matching 8 bases. V lost 8 bases to trimming and J lost 3 bases; unmatched junction nucleotides: 9. The CDR3 has 15 residues. Per the germline V gene, CDR1 is SGHVS and CDR2 is FNYEAQ. CDR3 protein: CASCSLGQGYNEQFF. The CDR3 DNA reads TGTGCCAGCTGCTCCCTTGGACAGGGCTACAATGAGCAGTTCTTC.